This TCR beta chain was documented in a study of blood T cell repertoires in COVID-19. Per the study methods: Researchers report that nucleated cell counts were estimated from reference gene primer amplification. Clones were sequenced by immunoSEQ multiplex PCR, and TCRdb holds only the in-frame ones, with some missing. V and J calls and clone size are those listed in that table; D and trimming were worked out from the DNA. This sample carries some 140,000 clones, over 75% of them seen once, and the ten largest clones take 0.63%. After removal of 9 bases from V and 11 bases from J, the junction contained 20 bases not matched to a gene. This CDR3 comprises 15 residues. Germline values: CDR1 KGHDR, CDR2 SFDVKD.

The chain carries TRBV24-1 and TRBJ1-1; 7 nucleotides match TRBD1. The sample taken for sequencing was peripheral blood. This clonotype was sampled from a man aged 60 to 69 with COVID-19, enrolled during active disease. The CDR3 sequence is CATRGSTGSGSRAFF. The CDR3 DNA reads TGTGCCACCCGAGGATCGACAGGGTCTGGGTCTAGGGCTTTCTTT.